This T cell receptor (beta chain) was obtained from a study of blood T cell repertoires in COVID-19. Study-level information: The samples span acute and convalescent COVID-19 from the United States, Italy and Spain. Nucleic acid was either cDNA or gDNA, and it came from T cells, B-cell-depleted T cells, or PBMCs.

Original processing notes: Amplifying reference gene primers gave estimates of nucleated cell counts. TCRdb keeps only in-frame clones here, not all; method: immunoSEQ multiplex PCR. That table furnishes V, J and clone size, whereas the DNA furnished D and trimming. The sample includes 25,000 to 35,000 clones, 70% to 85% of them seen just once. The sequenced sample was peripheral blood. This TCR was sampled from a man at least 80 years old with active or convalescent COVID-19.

The chain's CDR3 is CASSLAGGSEETQYF. CDR3 sequence (DNA): TGCGCCAGCAGCTTGGCTGGGGGGTCAGAAGAGACCCAGTACTTC. V is TRBV5-1 and J is TRBJ2-5; D is possibly TRBD2 (6 bases). Trimming cost V 0 bases and J 3 bases, with 12 bases left between them. This CDR3 has 15 amino acids. Germline CDR1 is SGHRS and CDR2 is YFSETQ.